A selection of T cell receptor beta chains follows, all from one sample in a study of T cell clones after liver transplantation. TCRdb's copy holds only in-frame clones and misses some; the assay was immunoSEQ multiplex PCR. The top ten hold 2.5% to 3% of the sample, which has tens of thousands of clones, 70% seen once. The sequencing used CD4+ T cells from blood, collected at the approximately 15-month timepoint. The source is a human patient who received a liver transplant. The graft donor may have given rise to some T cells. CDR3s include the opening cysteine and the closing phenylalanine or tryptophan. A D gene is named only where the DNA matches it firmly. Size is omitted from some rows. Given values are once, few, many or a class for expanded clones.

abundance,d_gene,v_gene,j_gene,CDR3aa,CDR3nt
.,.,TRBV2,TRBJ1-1,CASSWTSGVEAFF,TGTGCCAGCAGTTGGACAAGCGGGGTTGAAGCTTTCTTT
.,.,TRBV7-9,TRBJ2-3,CASSPESDTQYF,TGTGCCAGCAGCCCAGAATCAGATACGCAGTATTTT
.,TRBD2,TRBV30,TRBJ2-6,CAFAGAGANVLTF,TGTGCCTTCGCGGGGGCTGGGGCCAACGTCCTGACTTTC
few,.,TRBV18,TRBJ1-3,CASSPPAFGNTIYF,TGTGCCAGCTCACCACCCGCGTTTGGAAACACCATATATTTT
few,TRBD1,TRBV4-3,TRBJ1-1,CASSHTGVGAFF,TGCGCCAGCAGCCACACAGGGGTTGGGGCTTTCTTT
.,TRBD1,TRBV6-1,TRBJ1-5,CASSEVWTGGLSNQPQHF,TGTGCCAGCAGTGAAGTTTGGACAGGGGGCTTAAGCAATCAGCCCCAGCATTTT
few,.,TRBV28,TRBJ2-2,CASSAGTSNTGELFF,TGTGCCAGCAGTGCCGGGACTTCGAACACCGGGGAGCTGTTTTTT
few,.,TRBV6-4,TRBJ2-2,CASSDRDTGELFF,TGTGCCAGCAGTGACAGGGACACCGGGGAGCTGTTTTTT
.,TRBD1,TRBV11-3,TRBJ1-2,CASSLLRTGHGYTF,TGTGCCAGCAGCTTACTCAGGACAGGTCATGGCTACACCTTC
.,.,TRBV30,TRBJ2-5,CAWAARVRETQYF,TGTGCCTGGGCGGCCAGGGTAAGAGAGACCCAGTACTTC
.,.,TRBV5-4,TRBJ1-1,CASSFWQTNTEAFF,TGTGCCAGCAGCTTTTGGCAGACGAACACTGAAGCTTTCTTT
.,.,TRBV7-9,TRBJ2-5,CASSLLTGAGETQYF,TGTGCCAGCAGCTTACTGACCGGGGCGGGGGAGACCCAGTACTTC
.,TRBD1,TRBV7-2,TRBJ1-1,CASSSGQGSLIAEAFF,TGTGCCAGCAGCTCGGGACAGGGGTCTCTCATAGCTGAAGCTTTCTTT
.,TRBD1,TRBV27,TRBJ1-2,CASSIRQGRNTNYGYTF,TGTGCCAGCAGTATCCGACAGGGGCGAAACACTAACTATGGCTACACCTTC
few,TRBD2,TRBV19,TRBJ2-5,CASSPGTSGSETQYF,TGTGCCAGTAGCCCAGGGACTAGCGGGAGCGAGACCCAGTACTTC
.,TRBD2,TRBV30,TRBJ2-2,CAWSGTSGTGELFF,TGTGCCTGGAGTGGGACTAGCGGGACCGGGGAGCTGTTTTTT
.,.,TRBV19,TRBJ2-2,CASSRRAAGELFF,TGTGCCAGTAGTAGGAGGGCGGCCGGGGAGCTGTTTTTT
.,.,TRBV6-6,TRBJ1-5,CASRAENSNQPQHF,TGTGCCAGCAGAGCAGAAAATAGCAATCAGCCCCAGCATTTT
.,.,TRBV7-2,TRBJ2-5,CASSTRTTTPGTQYF,TGTGCCAGCAGCACTCGGACCACCACCCCCGGGACCCAGTACTTC
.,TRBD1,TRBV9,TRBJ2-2,CASSVWGSRGTGELFF,TGTGCCAGCAGCGTATGGGGCTCCAGGGGGACCGGGGAGCTGTTTTTT
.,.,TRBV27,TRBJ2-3,CASSLQGRTPQYF,TGTGCCAGCAGTTTACAGGGCAGGACCCCGCAGTATTTT
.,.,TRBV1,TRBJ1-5,CTSRRDRGSGFSNQPQHF,TGCACCAGCAGACGGGACAGGGGGTCTGGATTCAGCAATCAGCCCCAGCATTTT
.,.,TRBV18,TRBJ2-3,CASSPSGASTDTQYF,TGTGCCAGCTCACCATCCGGGGCTAGCACAGATACGCAGTATTTT
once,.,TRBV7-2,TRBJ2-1,CASSLARDEQFF,TGTGCCAGCAGCTTAGCCCGGGATGAGCAGTTCTTC
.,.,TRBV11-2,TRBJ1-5,CASSLDPGPGNQPQHF,TGTGCCAGCAGCTTAGACCCAGGGCCAGGCAATCAGCCCCAGCATTTT
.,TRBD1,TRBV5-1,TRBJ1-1,CASSLQGPTYTEAFF,TGCGCCAGCAGCTTACAGGGGCCTACTTACACTGAAGCTTTCTTT
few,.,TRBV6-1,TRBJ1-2,CASSGDKDGYTF,TGTGCCAGCAGTGGCGACAAGGATGGCTACACCTTC
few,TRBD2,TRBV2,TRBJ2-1,CASRDLGLAGRNEQFF,TGTGCCAGCAGGGATCTGGGACTAGCGGGAAGGAATGAGCAGTTCTTC
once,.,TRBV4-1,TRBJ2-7,CASSQDRGSYEQYF,TGCGCCAGCAGCCAAGATCGCGGCTCCTACGAGCAGTACTTC
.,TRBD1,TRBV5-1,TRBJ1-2,CASRKITDRGSYGYTF,TGCGCCAGCAGGAAGATTACGGACAGGGGGTCGTATGGCTACACCTTC
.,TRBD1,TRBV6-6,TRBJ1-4,CASSHNSGQGIEKLFF,TGTGCCAGCAGCCACAACTCAGGACAGGGAATCGAAAAACTGTTTTTT
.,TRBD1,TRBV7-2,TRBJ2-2,CASTLSAQGATGELFF,TGTGCCAGCACCCTTAGCGCACAGGGGGCAACCGGGGAGCTGTTTTTT
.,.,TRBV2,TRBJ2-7,CASSEAGWEDTYEQYF,TGTGCCAGCAGTGAAGCAGGGTGGGAGGATACCTACGAGCAGTACTTC
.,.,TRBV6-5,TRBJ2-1,CASSYHNLEQEQFF,TGTGCCAGCAGTTACCACAATCTAGAACAGGAGCAGTTCTTC
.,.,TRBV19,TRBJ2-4,CASSIDQQGIAKNIQYF,TGTGCCAGTAGTATAGACCAACAGGGTATAGCCAAAAACATTCAGTACTTC
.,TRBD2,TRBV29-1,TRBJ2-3,CSGGGRGVGTDTQYF,TGCAGCGGTGGTGGGCGGGGGGTTGGCACAGATACGCAGTATTTT
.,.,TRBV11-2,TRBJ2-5,CASSLDSAGQETQYF,TGTGCCAGCAGCTTAGACTCGGCAGGCCAAGAGACCCAGTACTTC
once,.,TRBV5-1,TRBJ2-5,CASSLAAKETQYF,TGCGCCAGCAGCTTGGCCGCGAAAGAGACCCAGTACTTC
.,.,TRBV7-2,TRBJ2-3,CASSRGNSRPTSTDTQYF,TGTGCCAGCAGCCGGGGAAACTCCAGGCCTACTAGCACAGATACGCAGTATTTT
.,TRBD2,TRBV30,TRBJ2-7,CAWSEGLAQPGF,TGTGCCTGGAGTGAGGGACTAGCCCAACCAGGCTTC
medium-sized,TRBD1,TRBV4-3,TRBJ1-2,CASSPQGGESYGYTF,TGCGCCAGCAGCCCCCAGGGGGGCGAGTCCTATGGCTACACCTTC
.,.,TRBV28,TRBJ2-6,CASRAMGASGANVLTF,TGTGCCAGCCGCGCTATGGGGGCCTCTGGGGCCAACGTCCTGACTTTC
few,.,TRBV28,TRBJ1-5,CASITMGGNQPQHF,TGTGCCAGCATCACCATGGGAGGCAATCAGCCCCAGCATTTT
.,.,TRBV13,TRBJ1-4,CASSLGAGREKLFF,TGTGCCAGCAGCTTAGGGGCAGGGCGCGAAAAACTGTTTTTT
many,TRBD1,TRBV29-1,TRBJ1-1,CSVGKVEGAGTEAFF,TGCAGCGTTGGAAAAGTAGAGGGGGCTGGCACTGAAGCTTTCTTT
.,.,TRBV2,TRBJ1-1,CASKSTDLNTEAFF,TGTGCCAGCAAGTCGACAGACTTGAACACTGAAGCTTTCTTT
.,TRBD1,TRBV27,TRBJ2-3,CASSPTPVGTGVPDTQYF,TGTGCCAGCAGTCCGACCCCCGTTGGGACAGGGGTTCCAGATACGCAGTATTTT
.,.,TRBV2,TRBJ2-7,CASTEQGSSYEQYF,TGTGCCAGCACTGAACAGGGTTCCTCCTACGAGCAGTACTTC
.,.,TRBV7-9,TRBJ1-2,CASSLVGGYGYTF,TGTGCCAGCAGCTTAGTAGGCGGCTATGGCTACACCTTC
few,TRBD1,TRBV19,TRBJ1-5,CASSPGTGSTHQPQHF,TGTGCCAGTAGCCCCGGGACAGGGTCGACTCATCAGCCCCAGCATTTT
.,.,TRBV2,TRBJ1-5,CASSDSRDQPQHF,TGTGCCAGCAGTGACTCACGGGATCAGCCCCAGCATTTT
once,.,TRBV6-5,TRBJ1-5,CASSYDGDQPQHF,TGTGCCAGCAGTTACGACGGCGATCAGCCCCAGCATTTT
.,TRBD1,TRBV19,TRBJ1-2,CASSAPSGGSYGYTF,TGTGCCAGTAGTGCACCCTCAGGGGGCAGCTATGGCTACACCTTC
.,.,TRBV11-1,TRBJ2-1,CASSLSFTSENEQFF,TGTGCCAGCAGCTTAAGCTTCACCTCCGAGAATGAGCAGTTCTTC
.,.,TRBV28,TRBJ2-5,CASTEGQLQETQYF,TGTGCCAGCACCGAAGGACAGCTCCAAGAGACCCAGTACTTC